Below are 28 T cell receptor beta chains sequenced from a single sample in a study of blood T cell repertoires in COVID-19. Sequencing was performed with immunoSEQ multiplex PCR; in TCRdb, only in-frame clones are kept and a portion is missing. The data contain some 210,000 clones, 75% to 90% of them singletons. Sample: peripheral blood. The origin of the receptors is a man aged 55 to 70 who had recovered from COVID-19.

The chain carries TRBV6-5 and TRBJ1-3, with D uncertain. Germline assignment: CDR1 MNHEY and CDR2 SVGAGI. V was clipped by 6 bases and J by 0 bases, with 9 bases between them. This CDR3 has 14 amino acids. CDR3 bases: TGTGCCAGCAGAGACACAAACTCTGGAAACACCATATATTTT. Translation: CASRDTNSGNTIYF.

This chain links TRBV5-1 with TRBJ2-3, with a possible D match to TRBD2 (5 bases). V gave up 4 bases and J gave up 6 bases, with 15 bases separating them. The CDR3 extends over 14 amino acids. Germline V CDR1 and CDR2: SGHRS, YFSETQ. Here the CDR3 reads CASSLGERLDTQYF. The CDR3 DNA follows: TGCGCCAGCAGCCTGGGAGAGCGACTGGATACGCAGTATTTT.

The rearrangement uses TRBV7-8 and TRBJ1-1; TRBD1 matches at 8 bases. Per germline, CDR1 SGHVS and CDR2 FQNEAQ. This CDR3 is built from 13 residues. V lost 5 bases and J lost 4; bases outside the gene matches: 3. CDR3 in amino acids: CASSRTGGTEAFF. The CDR3 coding sequence is TGTGCCAGCAGCCGTACAGGGGGCACTGAAGCTTTCTTT.

The rearrangement links TRBV2 to TRBJ2-4; 10 bases line up with TRBD2. From germline, CDR1 is SNHLY and CDR2 FYNNEI. The CDR3 loop spans 17 amino acids. Germline trimming cut 0 bases from V and 7 bases from J; bases unmatched to any gene: 9. The CDR3 loop is CASSEAWASGRSNIQYF. In nucleotides, the CDR3 is TGTGCCAGCAGTGAAGCGTGGGCTAGCGGGAGATCGAACATTCAGTACTTC.

The chain carries TRBV18 and TRBJ1-5, with unresolved D. This CDR3 spans 13 amino acids. With 3 bases removed from V and 5 bases from J, the gap between germline ends came to 8 bases. Germline V gives CDR1 KGHSH, CDR2 LQKENI. Here the CDR3 DNA reads TGTGCCAGCTCACCCAACCAGGATCAGCCCCAGCATTTT. Translating it yields CASSPNQDQPQHF.

The chain links TRBV7-9 to TRBJ1-1, with 7 positions matching TRBD1. This CDR3 has 14 amino acids. V dropped 2 bases and J dropped 4; count of bases not matched to a gene: 4. Germline assignment: CDR1 SEHNR and CDR2 FQNEAQ (reference sequence). The CDR3 is CASSLLQGFTEAFF. In DNA, the CDR3 is TGTGCCAGCAGCTTACTACAGGGGTTCACTGAAGCTTTCTTT.

V is TRBV28 and J is TRBJ2-7, with 7 bases matching TRBD1. This CDR3 is built from 12 residues. The junction had 1 base not matched to a gene; V was cut back by 8 bases and J by 0 bases. CDR1 is MDHEN, CDR2 SYDVKM, per germline. CDR3 protein: CASGTASYEQYF. CDR3 DNA: TGTGCCAGCGGGACAGCCTCCTACGAGCAGTACTTC.

The chain is built from TRBV11-2 and TRBJ2-3; TRBD2 aligns across 13 bases. Trimming removed 1 base from V and 1 base from J; junction bases left unmatched: 2. The CDR3 is 17 residues long. CDR1 and CDR2 from the germline V gene are SGHAT and FQNNGV. The CDR3 spells CASSLGTSGRGTDTQYF. The CDR3 DNA follows: TGTGCCAGCAGCTTAGGGACTAGCGGGAGAGGCACAGATACGCAGTATTTT.

The CDR3 loop is CATNTDQPQHF. The CDR3, as DNA: TGTGCCACCAACACCGATCAGCCCCAGCATTTT. The chain links TRBV28 to TRBJ1-5; no clear D gene. CDR1 MDHEN and CDR2 SYDVKM come from the germline V gene. V lost 10 bases and J 5 bases, leaving 9 bases between the germline ends. This CDR3 has 11 residues.

The V and J genes are TRBV29-1 and TRBJ1-4; D is perhaps TRBD1 (5 bases). The CDR3 totals 15 residues. Looked up from germline, CDR1 is SQVTM and CDR2 is ANQGSEA. Trimming took off 4 bases at V and 0 bases at J, with 12 bases between the two ends. The CDR3 sequence is CSVGSRGTTNEKLFF. As DNA, the CDR3 is TGCAGCGTTGGTAGTAGGGGAACAACTAATGAAAAACTGTTTTTT. The full variable domain, its missing parts supplied by reference TRBV29-1 and TRBJ1-4, is SAVISQKPSRDICQRGTSLTIQCQVDSQVTMMFWYRQQPGQSLTLIATANQGSEATYESGFVIDKFPISRPNLTFSTLTVSNMSPEDSSIYLCSVGSRGTTNEKLFFGSGTQLSVL.

In its sample, this clone was seen a few times. The V and J genes are TRBV4-3 and TRBJ2-3, with TRBD1 as a possible D gene (5 bases). The CDR3 runs 14 residues. Germline values: CDR1 LGHNA, CDR2 YSLEER. V gave up 0 bases and J gave up 4 bases, with 8 bases separating them. The CDR3 loop is CASSQEGEADTQYF. DNA for the CDR3: TGCGCCAGCAGCCAAGAAGGGGAAGCAGATACGCAGTATTTT.

The V gene is TRBV6-5, the J gene TRBJ2-7; D is undetermined. The germline V gene has CDR1 MNHEY and CDR2 SVGAGI. The CDR3 covers 12 residues. Trimming pared 9 bases from V and 3 bases from J, leaving 12 bases between. In DNA form, the CDR3 reads TGTGCCAGGGCCTATTCGGGCTACGAGCAGTACTTC. Translation: CARAYSGYEQYF.

CDR3: CASSLNSEKLFF. The CDR3 DNA sequence: TGTGCCAGCAGTCTTAATAGTGAAAAACTGTTTTTT. The genes are TRBV12-3 or TRBV12-4 and TRBJ1-4; D call uncertain. Between the trimmed V and J ends, which lost 5 bases and 7 bases, there was a span of 8 bases. This CDR3 is 12 amino acids long.

The genes are TRBV3-1 (or the pseudogene TRBV3-2) and TRBJ1-1, with a weak D call TRBD1 (5 bases). CDR1 is LGHDT and CDR2 is YNNKEL in the germline V gene (reference sequence). The V gene lost 0 bases and the J gene lost 0 bases, with 14 bases spanning the gap. This CDR3 has 17 amino acids. The CDR3 region is CASSQDPGRRVNTEAFF. Here the CDR3 DNA reads TGTGCCAGCAGCCAAGATCCGGGACGGAGGGTGAACACTGAAGCTTTCTTT.

V usage is TRBV2 and J usage is TRBJ1-2, with TRBD1 matching 9 bases. With 6 bases clipped from V and 2 bases from J, the junction kept 4 bases outside the gene matches. Germline V CDR1 and CDR2: SNHLY, FYNNEI. CDR3 length: 14 amino acids. CDR3 sequence (DNA): TGTGCCAGCAGCCCCGGGACAGGGAACTATGGCTACACCTTC. This gives the protein CASSPGTGNYGYTF.

J is TRBJ2-4 and V is TRBV4-2, with TRBD2 matching 9 bases. Germline lookup yields CDR1 LGHNA and CDR2 YNFKEQ. This CDR3 comprises 18 residues. V trimming: 6 bases; J trimming: 8 bases; junction bases outside the gene matches: 20. The CDR3 here is CASSLRGGVTGAGDIQYF. The CDR3 DNA sequence: TGTGCCAGCAGTCTGCGGGGGGGAGTTACAGGGGCCGGAGACATTCAGTACTTC.

This chain uses TRBV28 with TRBJ2-7, with D maybe TRBD1 (6 bases). CDR1 is MDHEN and CDR2 is SYDVKM in the germline V gene. The CDR3 runs to 12 residues. V was shortened by 6 bases and J by 5 bases, with 11 bases between the two germline ends. CDR3: CASRQGAHEQYF. CDR3 DNA sequence: TGTGCCAGCAGACAGGGAGCCCACGAGCAGTACTTC. The whole variable domain, filled in from reference TRBV28 and TRBJ2-7, reads DVKVTQSSRYLVKRTGEKVFLECVQDMDHENMFWYRQDPGLGLRLIYFSYDVKMKEKGDIPEGYSVSREKKERFSLILESASTNQTSMYLCASRQGAHEQYFGPGTRLTVT.

The V call is TRBV6-5, the J call TRBJ2-7; TRBD1 matches 7 bases. The junction had 13 bases not matched to a gene; V was cut back by 8 bases and J by 9 bases. Germline loops: CDR1 MNHEY, CDR2 SVGAGI. The CDR3 covers 13 residues. The CDR3 DNA sequence: TGTGCCAGCCAGCCCCCTGGACAGGTGGTGCAGTACTTC. It specifies CASQPPGQVVQYF.

This chain uses TRBV24-1 with TRBJ1-4; D ambiguous. CDR1 is KGHDR, CDR2 SFDVKD, per germline. Trimming left V 0 bases short and J 3 bases short, with 16 bases between. The CDR3 consists of 18 residues. The CDR3 nucleotides are TGTGCCACCAGTGATTTGTGGGAGAGACGATGGGCTAATGAAAAACTGTTTTTT. This encodes CATSDLWERRWANEKLFF.

J is TRBJ2-7 and V is TRBV5-8; D not resolved. Per germline, CDR1 SGHTS and CDR2 YDEGEE. V lost 2 bases and J 0 bases, leaving 12 bases between the germline ends. The CDR3 covers 15 residues. The CDR3 is CASSFLVPVSYEQYF. CDR3 sequence (DNA): TGTGCCAGCAGCTTCCTAGTTCCCGTCTCCTACGAGCAGTACTTC. Drawing the rest from reference TRBV5-8 and TRBJ2-7, the complete variable domain is EAGVTQSPTHLIKTRGQQATLRCSPISGHTSVYWYQQALGLGLQFLLWYDEGEERNRGNFPPRFSGRQFPNYSSELNVNALELEDSALYLCASSFLVPVSYEQYFGPGTRLTVT.

This clone was found once. The chain recombines TRBV3-1 (or the pseudogene TRBV3-2) with TRBJ1-3; D call uncertain. The CDR3 runs to 15 residues. Germline V gene data show CDR1 as LGHDT and CDR2 as YNNKEL (reference sequence). The V and J ends lost 4 bases and 0 bases respectively, with 10 bases between them. The CDR3 bases are TGTGCCAGCAGCCCACGCGGAGACTCTGGAAACACCATATATTTT. Translation: CASSPRGDSGNTIYF.

The V call is TRBV5-4, the J call TRBJ2-1; the match to TRBD2 covers 8 bases. After removal of 1 base from V and 9 bases from J, the junction contained 6 bases not matched to a gene. This CDR3 comprises 14 residues. Germline CDR1 reads SGHNT; CDR2 reads YYREEE (reference sequence). For the CDR3, the DNA is TGTGCCAGCAGCTTGATAAGCGGGGGCGGTGAGCAGTTCTTC. Translation: CASSLISGGGEQFF.

The CDR3 region has the DNA TGCAGTGCTAGTGTGGCAGGAGAGACCCAGTACTTC. Translation gives CSASVAGETQYF. V is TRBV20-1 and J is TRBJ2-5; no reliable D call. Germline V gene data show CDR1 as DFQATT and CDR2 as SNEGSKA (reference sequence). There are 12 residues in the CDR3. With 3 bases removed from V and 4 bases from J, the gap between germline ends came to 9 bases.

The chain links TRBV10-3 to TRBJ1-1; weak D call: TRBD1 (5 bases). In germline, CDR1 is ENHRY, CDR2 SYGVKD. This CDR3 spans 15 amino acids. Deletions cut 7 bases from V and 2 bases from J, with 17 bases between. The CDR3 region has the DNA TGTGCCATCACCCCGACCTCCGGGGGTAACACTGAAGCTTTCTTT. Protein sequence: CAITPTSGGNTEAFF.

This chain joins TRBV19 and TRBJ2-3, with 8 positions matching TRBD2. J was trimmed by 4 bases and V by 7 bases; bases with no gene match: 4. CDR1 LNHDA and CDR2 SQIVND come from the germline V gene (reference sequence). The CDR3 is 13 amino acids. DNA for the CDR3: TGTGCCAGTAATCCGGGGGGGCCAGATACGCAGTATTTT. This translates into CASNPGGPDTQYF.

The rearrangement uses TRBV5-1 and TRBJ1-4; tentatively, D is TRBD1 (5 bases). CDR3 length: 14 residues. The germline CDR1 and CDR2 sequences are SGHRS and YFSETQ. The V gene lost 4 bases and the J gene lost 4 bases, with 11 bases spanning the gap. The CDR3, as DNA: TGCGCCAGCAGCACGCGGGACGTTAATGAAAAACTGTTTTTT. Its protein is CASSTRDVNEKLFF.

V and J are TRBV19 and TRBJ2-5, with 8 nucleotides matching TRBD2. The CDR3 runs 16 residues. Germline CDR1 and CDR2: LNHDA and SQIVND (reference sequence). After removal of 4 bases from V and 0 bases from J, the junction contained 7 bases not matched to a gene. In DNA, the CDR3 is TGTGCCAGTAGTAGCGGGACTAGACCTTACCAAGAGACCCAGTACTTC. This sequence encodes CASSSGTRPYQETQYF.

The V and J genes are TRBV6-5 and TRBJ2-1; 9 bases match TRBD1. Germline CDR1 and CDR2: MNHEY and SVGAGI. This CDR3 has 15 amino acids. J gave up 6 bases and V 7 bases, and 10 bases lay outside the gene matches. CDR3 amino acids: CASKVGDRVLNEQFF. Written as DNA, the CDR3 is TGTGCCAGCAAGGTTGGGGACAGGGTGCTCAATGAGCAGTTCTTC.